The clone carrying this T cell receptor (beta chain) was seen ten or more times. The antigen is unknown. Gene labels here are mouse ones. The read ends 4 residues before the CDR3 terminus; that terminus is restored from the germline J gene. This specimen belongs to a study of CD8+ T cells in alopecia areata. Study-wide results and caveats: Especially in alopecia totalis/universalis, lesional scalp showed greater clonality than normal scalp did. Resident alphabeta T-cell populations of normal skin are likewise subject to sequencing in scalp samples.

The germline CDR1 and CDR2 sequences are NSHNY and SYGAGN. The CDR3 is 15 residues long. Trimming stripped 3 bases from V and 0 bases from J, with 13 bases between. The authors extracted RNA and reverse transcribed it into cDNA as the sequencing template. Libraries were prepared by immunoSEQ multiplex PCR; TCRdb keeps only in-frame clonotypes and omits some of them. The repertoire shows 2,000 or so clones, none seen only once; the top ten take 43%. Separation of pooled cutaneous lymph node cells was by sorting with CD4, CD8alpha, NKG2D, NKG2ACE and other markers. The source material was CD8+ T cells sorted from a lymph node. The genes are TRBV13-1 and TRBJ2-7, with D possibly TRBD1 on 6 matching bases. This receptor was taken from a C3H/HeJ mouse with alopecia areata. The strain's MHC: H2-k. CDR3 sequence: CASSVPGQISYEQYF. CDR3 DNA, as far as it was read: TGTGCCAGCAGTGTCCCGGGACAAATCTCCTAT.